Below are 11 T cell receptor beta chains sequenced from a single sample in a study of somatic mutations in cytotoxic T cells in rheumatoid arthritis. The data were produced by immunoSEQ multiplex PCR, yet TCRdb's version contains in-frame clones alone and is incomplete. The sample lists some 2,400 clones, over 60% seen once, with about 45% in the top ten. The sample was CD8+ T cells sorted from blood. The source of these receptors is a man aged 65 to 79 with rheumatoid arthritis.

The rearrangement joins TRBV29-1 to TRBJ1-1; TRBD1 aligns across 7 bases. CDR1 and CDR2 from the germline V gene are SQVTM and ANQGSEA. Trimming at V came to 7 bases and at J to 10 bases, leaving 9 bases not matched to a gene. This CDR3 spans 11 amino acids. The CDR3 nucleotides are TGCAGCGGGACAACAGGGGACCCAGCTTTCTTT. Protein: CSGTTGDPAFF.

The V and J genes are TRBV7-8 and TRBJ2-4; 7 bases map to TRBD2. The CDR3 is made up of 16 amino acids. The V and J ends lost 5 bases and 5 bases, in that order; junction bases with no gene match: 12. Germline-derived CDR1 and CDR2 are SGHVS and FQNEAQ. This CDR3 reads CASSLSGGSGQNIQYF. Written as DNA, the CDR3 is TGTGCCAGCAGCCTTTCCGGTGGTAGCGGGCAAAACATTCAGTACTTC.

The chain combines TRBV6-5 with TRBJ1-1; D is uncertain. Germline lookup yields CDR1 MNHEY and CDR2 SVGAGI. Trimming removed 4 bases from V and 5 bases from J, with 11 bases in between. The CDR3 is made up of 13 amino acids. CDR3 DNA: TGTGCCAGCAGTTTGTACCCGAGGACTGAAGCTTTCTTT. The encoded protein is CASSLYPRTEAFF.

This clone occurred once. The V call is TRBV4-1, the J call TRBJ2-1, with 11 bases aligning to TRBD2. J lost 4 bases, V lost 4 bases, and 9 bases had no gene match. Germline V gene lookup returns CDR1 MGHRA and CDR2 YSYEKL. The CDR3 spans 17 residues. The DNA of the CDR3 is TGCGCCAGCAGCCCTAGGGCGGGACTAGCGGTATACAATGAGCAGTTCTTC. It specifies CASSPRAGLAVYNEQFF.

The chain links TRBV2 to TRBJ2-5; D may be TRBD2 (5 bases). The germline V gene has CDR1 SNHLY and CDR2 FYNNEI. The germline V and J ends were trimmed by 1 base and 11 bases, with 11 bases remaining between them. The CDR3 sequence is 12 residues long. CDR3 sequence reads: CASSEEVGEQYF. CDR3 in DNA: TGTGCCAGCAGTGAAGAAGTGGGAGAGCAGTACTTC.

V gene TRBV7-8 combines with J gene TRBJ2-2, with 7 bases identical to TRBD1. This CDR3 has 15 residues. V shed 5 bases and J 0 bases; nucleotides not matched to a gene: 3. CDR1 SGHVS and CDR2 FQNEAQ come from the germline V gene. CDR3 nucleotide sequence: TGTGCCAGCAGCACCCAGGGGGCGAACACCGGGGAGCTGTTTTTT. Its translation is CASSTQGANTGELFF.

This chain uses TRBV5-6 with TRBJ1-6, with 11 bases fitting TRBD1. Germline CDR1 reads SGHDT; CDR2 reads YYEEEE. J lost 9 bases, V lost 3 bases, and 2 bases had no gene match. CDR3 length equals 14 residues. The CDR3 region has the DNA TGTGCCAGCAGCTATGGGACAGGGGGTTCACCCCTCCACTTT. Amino acid sequence: CASSYGTGGSPLHF.

The chain couples TRBV10-1 to TRBJ2-7; 9 nucleotides match TRBD1. The germline gives CDR1 WNHNN, CDR2 SYGVQD (reference sequence). V shed 8 bases and J 7 bases; nucleotides not matched to a gene: 12. The CDR3 loop spans 14 amino acids. Here the CDR3 reads CASRQDRGSLEQYF. CDR3 DNA sequence: TGCGCCAGCCGTCAGGACAGGGGTTCATTAGAGCAGTACTTC.

This chain uses TRBV11-2 with TRBJ2-7; 10 bases map to TRBD2. CDR3 length: 17 amino acids. V shed 2 bases, J shed 0 bases, and the junction held 7 bases outside the gene matches. Germline-derived CDR1 and CDR2 are SGHAT and FQNNGV. CDR3 DNA sequence: TGTGCCAGCAGCTTACGCCTAGCGGGGGATCACTCCTACGAGCAGTACTTC. It codes for CASSLRLAGDHSYEQYF.

This clone was observed a few times. The V call is TRBV2, the J call TRBJ2-7; a possible D gene is TRBD1 (5 bases). CDR3 length: 14 amino acids. V dropped 4 bases and J dropped 4 bases, with 14 bases sitting between them. Per germline, CDR1 SNHLY and CDR2 FYNNEI. The CDR3, as DNA: TGTGCCAGCAGTGGGACACCCCTTAAGTACGAGCAGTACTTC. This gives the protein CASSGTPLKYEQYF.

This rearrangement joins TRBV25-1 to TRBJ1-3; no clear D gene. Deletions cut 2 bases from V and 0 bases from J, with 5 bases between. The CDR3 covers 14 residues. The germline V gene has CDR1 MGHDK and CDR2 SYGVNS. The CDR3 coding sequence is TGTGCCAGCAGTGAAGGCAGCTCTGGAAACACCATATATTTT. This encodes CASSEGSSGNTIYF. Full variable domain (missing parts from reference TRBV25-1 and TRBJ1-3): EADIYQTPRYLVIGTGKKITLECSQTMGHDKMYWYQQDPGMELHLIHYSYGVNSTEKGDLSSESTVSRIRTEHFPLTLESARPSHTSQYLCASSEGSSGNTIYFGEGSWLTVV.